These T cell receptor beta chains were read from a single sample in a study of cytomegalovirus exposure and HLA in healthy donors. Sequencing was performed with immunoSEQ multiplex PCR; in TCRdb, only in-frame clones are kept and a portion is missing. Altogether tens of thousands of clones are present, about 70% being singletons, with the ten largest covering around 9.7%. Sample: PBMCs. The receptors were gathered from a woman between 50 and 59 years old in good health and CMV-seropositive. Each CDR3 is given with its conserved first and last residue. The D gene is left open where the match is weak. A clone size is listed for some rows: how often the clone was seen (once, few, many), or a class if it is expanded.

TRBV5-4	NA	TRBJ2-6	NA	CASSPLGPGLSGANVLTF	TGTGCCAGCAGCCCCCTTGGGCCAGGCCTATCAGGGGCCAACGTCCTGACTTTC
TRBV7-9	TRBD1	TRBJ1-4	NA	CASSSTGGDEKLFF	TGTGCCAGCAGCTCGACAGGGGGGGATGAAAAACTGTTTTTT
TRBV9	NA	TRBJ1-4	NA	CASSALTGTNEKLFF	TGTGCCAGCAGCGCCCTGACAGGAACTAATGAAAAACTGTTTTTT
TRBV5-4	TRBD2	TRBJ2-1	NA	CASRSGTSGNYNEQFF	TGTGCCAGCAGGTCCGGGACTAGCGGAAACTACAATGAGCAGTTCTTC
TRBV4-3	NA	TRBJ2-2	few	CASSQAQGTYGELFF	TGCGCCAGCAGCCAAGCCCAGGGGACGTACGGGGAGCTGTTTTTT
TRBV6-6	TRBD1	TRBJ1-5	few	CASRQGDQPQHF	TGTGCCAGCAGACAGGGGGATCAGCCCCAGCATTTT
TRBV7-9	TRBD1	TRBJ2-5	few	CASSSNRGRSVGETQYF	TGTGCCAGCAGCTCCAACAGGGGGCGCTCGGTCGGAGAGACCCAGTACTTC
TRBV6-5	TRBD1	TRBJ1-6	once	CASSYGQGANYSPLHF	TGTGCCAGCAGTTATGGACAGGGGGCGAACTATTCACCCCTCCACTTT
TRBV18	TRBD1	TRBJ1-2	NA	CASSPEGATYGYTF	TGTGCCAGCTCACCAGAGGGGGCTACCTATGGCTACACCTTC
TRBV4-1	TRBD1	TRBJ1-5	NA	CASSQYSGTGNQPQHF	TGCGCCAGCAGCCAATACTCCGGGACAGGGAATCAGCCCCAGCATTTT
TRBV6-1	NA	TRBJ1-2	NA	CASSEFWQGSGYTF	TGTGCCAGCAGTGAATTTTGGCAGGGTAGTGGCTACACCTTC
TRBV6-5	TRBD1	TRBJ1-5	once	CASGTGSNQPQHF	TGTGCCAGTGGGACAGGTAGCAATCAGCCCCAGCATTTT
TRBV7-2	TRBD1	TRBJ2-5	NA	CASSLGSRGQSYQETQYF	TGTGCCAGCAGCTTAGGGAGCAGGGGGCAATCTTATCAAGAGACCCAGTACTTC
TRBV7-2	TRBD1	TRBJ1-1	NA	CASSSRDRDEAFF	TGTGCCAGCAGCTCGAGGGACAGGGACGAAGCTTTCTTT
TRBV7-6	NA	TRBJ1-2	NA	CASSSGFYGYTF	TGTGCCAGCAGCTCAGGGTTCTATGGCTACACCTTC
TRBV19	NA	TRBJ2-1	NA	CASSILASNEQFF	TGTGCCAGTAGTATACTAGCGTCCAATGAGCAGTTCTTC
TRBV5-1	NA	TRBJ2-5	few	CASSLAQLQETQYF	TGCGCCAGCAGCTTGGCACAGCTGCAAGAGACCCAGTACTTC
TRBV7-6	NA	TRBJ1-6	NA	CASSLGPFQPLHF	TGTGCCAGCAGCTTAGGGCCTTTCCAACCCCTCCACTTT
TRBV19	NA	TRBJ1-6	once	CASSPGLRTVSYNSPLHF	TGTGCCAGTAGTCCTGGACTCCGAACAGTCTCCTATAATTCACCCCTCCACTTT
TRBV27	TRBD2	TRBJ2-7	NA	CASSSTGLADYEQYF	TGTGCCAGCAGTTCCACCGGACTAGCGGATTACGAGCAGTACTTC
TRBV7-7	NA	TRBJ1-4	NA	CASSPSSSNEKLFF	TGTGCCAGCAGCCCTTCGTCGAGCAATGAAAAACTGTTTTTT
TRBV28	TRBD2	TRBJ2-5	NA	CASSGAGGAKETQYF	TGTGCCAGCAGTGGAGCGGGAGGGGCTAAAGAGACCCAGTACTTC
TRBV25-1	NA	TRBJ2-5	NA	CASSAAPGRKQETQYF	TGTGCCAGCAGCGCCGCCCCGGGGAGGAAACAAGAGACCCAGTACTTC
TRBV19	NA	TRBJ2-3	few	CASSRLVSDTQYF	TGTGCCAGTAGTCGGCTAGTCTCAGATACGCAGTATTTT
TRBV7-9	TRBD2	TRBJ2-2	NA	CASSLGNSGAGAGELFF	TGTGCCAGCAGCTTAGGGAACAGCGGGGCTGGCGCCGGGGAGCTGTTTTTT
TRBV30	TRBD1	TRBJ2-2	NA	CAWSEGTGGNTGELFF	TGTGCCTGGAGTGAGGGGACAGGGGGGAACACCGGGGAGCTGTTTTTT
TRBV5-1	NA	TRBJ1-2	NA	CASSPDSRVDGYTF	TGCGCCAGCAGCCCAGACTCCAGAGTGGATGGCTACACCTTC
TRBV6-6	NA	TRBJ2-5	once	CASRDSHGLAAETQYF	TGTGCCAGCAGGGACTCGCACGGGCTAGCTGCAGAGACCCAGTACTTC
TRBV5-6	NA	TRBJ1-2	NA	CASSLGPGYGYTF	TGTGCCAGCAGCTTGGGCCCAGGCTATGGCTACACCTTC